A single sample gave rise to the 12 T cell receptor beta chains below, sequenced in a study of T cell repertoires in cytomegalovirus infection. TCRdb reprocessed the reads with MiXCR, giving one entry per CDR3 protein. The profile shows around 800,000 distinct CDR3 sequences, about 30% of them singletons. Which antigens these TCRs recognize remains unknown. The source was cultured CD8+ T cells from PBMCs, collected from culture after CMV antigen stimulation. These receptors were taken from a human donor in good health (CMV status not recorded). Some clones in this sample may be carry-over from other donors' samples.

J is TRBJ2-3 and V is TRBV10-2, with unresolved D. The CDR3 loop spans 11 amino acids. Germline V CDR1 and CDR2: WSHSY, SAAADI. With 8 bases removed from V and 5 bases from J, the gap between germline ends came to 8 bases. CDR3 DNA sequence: TGCGCCAGCTCCCCGGAAGATACGCAGTATTTT. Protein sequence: CASSPEDTQYF.

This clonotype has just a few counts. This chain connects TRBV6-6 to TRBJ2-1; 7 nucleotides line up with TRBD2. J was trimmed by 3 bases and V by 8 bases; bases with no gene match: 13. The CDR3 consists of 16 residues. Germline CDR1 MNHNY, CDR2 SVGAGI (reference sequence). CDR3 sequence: CASSWLSQRDYNEQFF. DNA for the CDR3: TGTGCCAGCTCTTGGTTGAGCCAGCGGGACTACAATGAGCAGTTCTTC.

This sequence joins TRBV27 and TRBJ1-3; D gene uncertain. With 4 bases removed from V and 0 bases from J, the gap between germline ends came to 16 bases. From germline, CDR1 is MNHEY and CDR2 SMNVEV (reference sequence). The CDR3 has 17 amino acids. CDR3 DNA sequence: TGTGCCAGCAGTTCGTTATCGAAGCGGGCCTCTGGAAACACCATATATTTT. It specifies CASSSLSKRASGNTIYF.

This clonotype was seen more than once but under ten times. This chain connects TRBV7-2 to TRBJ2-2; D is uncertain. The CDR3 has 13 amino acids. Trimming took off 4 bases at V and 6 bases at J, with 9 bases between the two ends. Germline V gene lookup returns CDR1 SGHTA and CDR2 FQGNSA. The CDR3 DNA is TGTGCCAGCAGCTGGTCTCTCTCCGGGGAGCTGTTTTTT. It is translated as CASSWSLSGELFF.

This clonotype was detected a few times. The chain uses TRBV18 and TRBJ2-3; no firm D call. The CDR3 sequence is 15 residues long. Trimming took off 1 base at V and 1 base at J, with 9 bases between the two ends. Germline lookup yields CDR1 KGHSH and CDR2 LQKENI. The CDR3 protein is CASSPRFTGTDTQYF. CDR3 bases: TGTGCCAGCTCACCACGATTCACGGGCACAGATACGCAGTATTTT.

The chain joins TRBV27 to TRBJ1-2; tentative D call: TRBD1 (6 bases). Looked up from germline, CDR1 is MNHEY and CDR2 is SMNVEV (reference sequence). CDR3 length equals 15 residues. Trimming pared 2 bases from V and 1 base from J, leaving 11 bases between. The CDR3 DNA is TGTGCCAGCAGTTTAGTCGGGGGCCTTAACTATGGCTACACCTTC. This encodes CASSLVGGLNYGYTF.

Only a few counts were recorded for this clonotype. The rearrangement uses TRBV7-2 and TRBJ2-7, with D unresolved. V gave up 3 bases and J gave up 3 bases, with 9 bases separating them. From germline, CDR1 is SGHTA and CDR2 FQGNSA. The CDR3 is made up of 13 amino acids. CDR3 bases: TGTGCCAGCAGCTTCCACTTACTCTACGAGCAGTACGTC. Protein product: CASSFHLLYEQYV.

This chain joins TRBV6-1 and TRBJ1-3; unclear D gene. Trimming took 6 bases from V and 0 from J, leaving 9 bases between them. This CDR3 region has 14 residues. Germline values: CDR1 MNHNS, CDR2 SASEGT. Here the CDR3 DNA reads TGTGCCAGCAGAGCGACCCACTCTGGAAACACCATATATTTT. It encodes CASRATHSGNTIYF.

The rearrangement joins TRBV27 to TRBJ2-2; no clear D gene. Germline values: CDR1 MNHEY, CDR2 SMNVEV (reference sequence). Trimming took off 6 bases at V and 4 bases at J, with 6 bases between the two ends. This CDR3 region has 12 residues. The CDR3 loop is CASRPLTGELFF. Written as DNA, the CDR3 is TGTGCCAGCAGACCCCTCACCGGGGAGCTGTTTTTT.

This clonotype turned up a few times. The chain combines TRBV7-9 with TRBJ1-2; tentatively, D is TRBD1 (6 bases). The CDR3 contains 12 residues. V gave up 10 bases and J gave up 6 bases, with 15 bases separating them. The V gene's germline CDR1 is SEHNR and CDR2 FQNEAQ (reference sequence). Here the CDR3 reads CAITGAVDGYTF. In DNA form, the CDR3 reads TGTGCCATCACGGGGGCGGTGGATGGCTACACCTTC.

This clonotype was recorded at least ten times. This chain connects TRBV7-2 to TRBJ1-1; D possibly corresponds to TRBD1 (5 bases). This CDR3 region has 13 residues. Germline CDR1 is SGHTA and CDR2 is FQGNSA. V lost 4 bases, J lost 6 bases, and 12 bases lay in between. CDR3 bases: TGTGCCAGCAGCTCAGACAGCGGGGCTGAAGCTTTCTTT. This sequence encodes CASSSDSGAEAFF. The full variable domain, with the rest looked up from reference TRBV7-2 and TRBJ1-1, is GAGVSQSPSNKVTEKGKDVELRCDPISGHTALYWYRQSLGQGLEFLIYFQGNSAPDKSGLPSDRFSAERTGGSVSTLTIQRTQQEDSAVYLCASSSDSGAEAFFGQGTRLTVV.

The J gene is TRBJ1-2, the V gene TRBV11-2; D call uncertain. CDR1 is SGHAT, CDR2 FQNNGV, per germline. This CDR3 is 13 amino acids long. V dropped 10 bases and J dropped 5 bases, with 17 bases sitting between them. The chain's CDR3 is CATPEERGYGYTF. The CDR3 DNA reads TGTGCCACCCCCGAGGAACGGGGTTATGGCTACACCTTC. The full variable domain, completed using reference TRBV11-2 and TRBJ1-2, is EAGVAQSPRYKIIEKRQSVAFWCNPISGHATLYWYQQILGQGPKLLIQFQNNGVVDDSQLPKDRFSAERLKGVDSTLKIQPAKLEDSAVYLCATPEERGYGYTFGSGTRLTVV.